This TCR beta chain derives from a study of identical twins. This CDR3 comprises 14 residues. J lost 9 bases, V lost 3 bases, and 7 bases had no gene match. Unique molecular identifiers were in the cDNA, with template-switch universal primer binding. One entry per CDR3 protein, called by TCRdb with MiXCR from the 5' RACE reads. The sample includes some 900,000 distinct CDR3 sequences, more than 9% of them seen just once. This clonotype was observed many times. This same sample was also part of a study on yellow fever vaccine responses in identical twins. That report adds: Vaccine T cell responses of twins reportedly seemed partly convergent and partly personalized.

The specimen sequenced was PBMCs. This rearrangement joins TRBV12-3 or TRBV12-4 to TRBJ2-3, with 9 bases matching TRBD2. The origin of this receptor is a young woman in good health. CDR3 residues: CASSLVAGVETQYF. DNA for the CDR3: TGTGCCAGCAGTTTGGTAGCGGGAGTTGAGACGCAGTATTTT.